The 3 T cell receptor beta chains below were found in one sample sequenced in a study of resident and recirculating memory T cells in vitiligo. Using immunoSEQ multiplex PCR, the repertoire was profiled, and TCRdb retains in-frame clones only, with some absent. The table lists 70,000 or so clones, 90% to 95% of them singletons, with more than 4% in the top ten. Sequencing was done on a sample of blood. Receptors originate from a male donor with vitiligo.

The rearrangement uses TRBV19 and TRBJ1-2; a possible D gene is TRBD1 (6 bases). The CDR3 spans 16 residues. Germline V CDR1 and CDR2: LNHDA, SQIVND (reference sequence). V was trimmed by 5 bases and J by 0 bases, leaving 16 bases between them. The CDR3 sequence is CASSFSGQQSNYGYTF. DNA for the CDR3: TGTGCCAGTAGTTTCTCAGGACAGCAGTCTAACTATGGCTACACCTTC. Using reference TRBV19 and TRBJ1-2 for the parts outside the CDR3, the full variable domain is DGGITQSPKYLFRKEGQNVTLSCEQNLNHDAMYWYRQDPGQGLRLIYYSQIVNDFQKGDIAEGYSVSREKKESFPLTVTSAQKNPTAFYLCASSFSGQQSNYGYTFGSGTRLTVV.

V gene TRBV27 combines with J gene TRBJ2-3; D gene ambiguous. Trimming shortened V by 0 bases and J by 2 bases, and 6 bases separated the two germline ends. This CDR3 is 14 amino acids long. The germline V gene encodes CDR1 MNHEY and CDR2 SMNVEV (reference sequence). CDR3: CASSLSRYTDTQYF. The DNA of the CDR3 is TGTGCCAGCAGTTTATCACGCTACACAGATACGCAGTATTTT.

The rearrangement joins TRBV9 to TRBJ1-1; D is unclear. The CDR3 covers 13 residues. Trimming pared 2 bases from V and 3 bases from J, leaving 8 bases between. In germline, CDR1 is SGDLS, CDR2 YYNGEE. The CDR3 DNA sequence: TGTGCCAGCAGCGTTCAGGCGTACACTGAAGCTTTCTTT. Translating it yields CASSVQAYTEAFF. The whole variable domain, remainder taken from reference TRBV9 and TRBJ1-1, is DSGVTQTPKHLITATGQRVTLRCSPRSGDLSVYWYQQSLDQGLQFLIQYYNGEERAKGNILERFSAQQFPDLHSELNLSSLELGDSALYFCASSVQAYTEAFFGQGTRLTVV.